The TCR beta chain under discussion was sequenced for a study of human T cells and chemical hapten exposure (dated by TCRdb to the early 2020s). Notes on the research overall: For sensitization, 2% DPC in acetone was applied to a roughly 2 cm by roughly 2 cm area of upper inner arm skin. Weekly therapeutic DPC doses were additionally applied to the scalp of patients throughout the roughly 23-week study period. Patch tests used Finn chambers with 0.01% DPC on the upper back, scored after 6 days by International Contact Dermatitis Research Group standards. Alopecia areata with under or over 50% scalp involvement, alopecia totalis and alopecia universalis were represented in the patient cohort, which was mostly female. Libraries were pooled for sequencing, and variation in per-sample TCR yields was attributed mainly to small differences in library volumes within the pool. The study tracked peripheral blood TCR repertoire changes in vivo during primary and secondary sensitization to the hapten diphenylcyclopropenone (DPC) in alopecia patients. Patient blood was sampled pre-sensitization (week 0) and at 2, 6 and about 24 weeks after DPC sensitization. Around 30 alopecia patients provided blood for TCR sequencing at one to four time points (pre-sensitization, 2, 6 and 24 weeks). On the study overall, not on this receptor specifically: After repeated subsampling, the strength of the expansion versus patch-test correlation and the threshold at which it became significant changed. Alopecia, a presumed autoimmune disease, was present in all patients, so the immune response of the patients might differ from that of healthy individuals. The number of TCRs above 1 in 1000 frequency did not change with DPC sensitization; there was no evidence of global repertoire structure alterations. Expanded TCRs formed significantly more large CDR3 similarity clusters than pre-sensitization or healthy control sets, consistent with antigen-driven responses. A positive correlation was found between the number of PT1 expanded TCRs and patch test score, with significance reached at thresholds 8, 16 and 32 but not 4.

Sample time point, as interpreted from the label and publication: pre-sensitization, week 0. The sample's treatment or condition, from its label and the paper: therapeutic diphenylcyclopropenone sensitization with weekly scalp DPC. At each patch-test visit, blood was drawn before the patch test was applied. Eligible patients were aged 18 to 70, diagnosed with alopecia, deemed suitable for DPC therapy, and excluded if pregnant. Total RNA was isolated from unfractionated whole blood collected in Tempus Blood RNA tubes. Receptor amplification or capture employed RACE. Data came from a NextSeq 500. During library preparation, unique molecular identifiers were attached to individual cDNA molecules so that TCRs could be counted in a quantitative, reproducible way. For every blood RNA sample, sequencing covered both the TCR alpha and TCR beta chains. The authors processed their data as follows. Samples had a median of roughly 98,000 TCRs, with a range from roughly 20,000 to 700,000. V, J and CDR3 annotation of the TCR reads was performed with the Decombinator software suite. For the PS versus PT1 abundance plots, all samples were subsampled to the same number of TCRs (28,000). TCRs were defined as expanded if absent before sensitization and observed at least eight times at the 2-week time point. The raw public reads went through TCRdb reprocessing: fastp at Q25, MiXCR clone calling, in-frame beta chains kept. Every distinct CDR3 protein forms one entry, paired with its most common genes and DNA. Clone size and V and J calls follow TCRdb, not the original study. The sample table contains about 380,000 distinct CDR3 sequences; only one count was recorded for approximately 5% of them. The ten largest clones represent around 2.6% of the sample.

To note about this clonotype: No antigen is known for it. Per-nucleotide qualities are absent, and no much larger clonotype sits a single base away.

The germline ends are 16 bases apart after V is trimmed by 4 bases and J by 9 bases. Via the germline V gene, CDR1 is LGHNA and CDR2 YNFKEQ. From the cysteine through the phenylalanine, the CDR3 covers 14 amino acids. Only the CDR3 region is kept as DNA, spanning 42 bases read in frame from base 1. Sample: whole blood, taken in connection with sensitization to the hapten diphenylcyclopropenone (DPC). In this chain, TRBV4-2 is recombined with TRBJ2-1; the D region possibly corresponds to TRBD1 (6 bases align). This TCR was recovered from a woman between 50 and 59 years old with alopecia areata. Some clones in this sample may be carry-over from other donors' samples. The DNA is as follows: TGTGCCAGCAGCCTGGGGGCGCGAGAAGGTGAGCAGTTCTTC. Translation gives CASSLGAREGEQFF.